The 5 T cell receptor beta chains given below trace back to one sample, sequenced in a study of blood T cell repertoires in COVID-19 (dated by TCRdb to 2019 to 2021). The library was generated by the immunoSEQ multiplex PCR assay. In TCRdb, the immuneACCESS table is reduced to in-frame sequences with V and J assigned. These tables do not hold every clone; where another copy was compared, an unresolved V gene accounts for under half, and the others remain unexplained. The sample data list approximately 170,000 clones, and more than 80% of these were observed just once. Roughly 2% of the sample comes from the top ten. Sequencing was performed on peripheral blood. These receptors came from an older woman with COVID-19, enrolled during active disease.

V usage is TRBV6-5 and J usage is TRBJ1-1; maybe TRBD1 (5 bases). The germline CDR1 and CDR2 sequences are MNHEY and SVGAGI. V was shortened by 6 bases and J by 7 bases, with 12 bases between the two germline ends. CDR3 length equals 12 residues. In DNA form, the CDR3 reads TGTGCCAGCAGCGCCCCGGGACTTGAAGCTTTCTTT. Its translation: CASSAPGLEAFF.

J is TRBJ2-1 and V is TRBV6-1; 11 bases are shared with TRBD1. Germline-derived CDR1 and CDR2 are MNHNS and SASEGT. This CDR3 is 15 amino acids long. V was clipped by 2 bases and J by 8 bases; unmatched bases: 5. The DNA for the CDR3 is TGTGCCAGCAGTGAAACCGGGACAGGGGGGGATGAGCAGTTCTTC. Its protein product is CASSETGTGGDEQFF.

This clone was picked up a small number of times. The chain carries TRBV4-1 and TRBJ1-4; TRBD1 aligns across 8 bases. Germline CDR1 MGHRA, CDR2 YSYEKL. The CDR3 runs to 17 residues. The junction had 9 bases not matched to a gene; V was cut back by 6 bases and J by 0 bases. CDR3 DNA: TGCGCCAGCAGTAGGCAGGGGGCGAGGGCAACTAATGAAAAACTGTTTTTT. Protein sequence: CASSRQGARATNEKLFF.

This chain links TRBV5-4 with TRBJ2-1; 14 bases fit TRBD2. CDR3 length: 16 amino acids. The V and J ends lost 4 bases and 5 bases, in that order; junction bases with no gene match: 5. The germline V gene has CDR1 SGHNT and CDR2 YYREEE (reference sequence). CDR3 region: CASSVRLAGGNNEQFF. The CDR3 region has the DNA TGTGCCAGCAGCGTTAGACTAGCGGGGGGGAACAATGAGCAGTTCTTC. The variable domain in full, with the rest retrieved from reference TRBV5-4 and TRBJ2-1, is ETGVTQSPTHLIKTRGQQVTLRCSSQSGHNTVSWYQQALGQGPQFIFQYYREEENGRGNFPPRFSGLQFPNYSSELNVNALELDDSALYLCASSVRLAGGNNEQFFGPGTRLTVL.

V is TRBV5-1 and J is TRBJ2-3; 12 bases agree with TRBD2. The CDR3 runs 19 residues. Germline CDR1 SGHRS, CDR2 YFSETQ. After removal of 2 bases from V and 2 bases from J, the junction contained 12 bases not matched to a gene. The CDR3 bases are TGCGCCAGCAGCTTTTCTACACCTAGCGGGGGGGCTGACACAGATACGCAGTATTTT. Translated: CASSFSTPSGGADTDTQYF.